The 23 T cell receptor beta chains reported below all come from one sample, sequenced in a study of read filtering for tumor transcriptome and immune sequencing. The library was built from around 400 ng RNA with molecular barcoded adaptors for alpha/delta and beta/gamma chains. In TCRdb, the reads were re-called with MiXCR into one record per CDR3 protein. The repertoire holds tens of thousands of distinct CDR3 sequences, with around 20% as singletons. Specimen: a population of CD138-negative cells sorted from bone marrow. Receptors originate from a donor aged 40 or older with multiple myeloma.

The gene calls are TRBV6-5 and TRBJ2-6; D remains ambiguous. The V gene lost 0 bases and the J gene lost 1 base, with 10 bases spanning the gap. The CDR3 sequence is 17 residues long. Germline V gene sequence: CDR1 MNHEY, CDR2 SVGAGI. The CDR3 spells CASSYSKSVSGANVLTF. CDR3 coding DNA: TGTGCCAGCAGTTACTCAAAGTCGGTATCTGGGGCCAACGTCCTGACTTTC.

A few counts support this clonotype. The chain carries TRBV7-8 and TRBJ1-5, with no clear D. V lost 0 bases and J 7 bases, leaving 7 bases between the germline ends. The V gene's germline CDR1 is SGHVS and CDR2 FQNEAQ. The CDR3 sequence is 13 residues long. CDR3 region: CASSLARLQPQHF. The CDR3 region has the DNA TGTGCCAGCAGCTTAGCGCGGCTCCAGCCCCAGCATTTT.

This clonotype was observed many times. The CDR3 DNA reads TGCGCCAGCGGGCATCAGGGGAATGAGCAGTTCTTC. Protein product: CASGHQGNEQFF. V gene TRBV5-1 combines with J gene TRBJ2-1; D is perhaps TRBD1 (6 bases). The CDR3 is 12 residues long. Germline lookup yields CDR1 SGHRS and CDR2 YFSETQ. Trimming took off 7 bases at V and 7 bases at J, with 12 bases between the two ends.

This clonotype was seen a few times. The rearrangement uses TRBV18 and TRBJ2-5, with D hard to call. This CDR3 is built from 13 residues. V was cut by 3 bases and J by 2 bases, with 7 bases left in between. Germline V gene lookup returns CDR1 KGHSH and CDR2 LQKENI. CDR3 DNA: TGTGCCAGCTCACCGACCCAACAAGAGACCCAGTACTTC. It yields the protein CASSPTQQETQYF.

The chain combines TRBV28 with TRBJ1-5; D is possibly TRBD1 (5 bases). Germline V CDR1 and CDR2: MDHEN, SYDVKM. This CDR3 has 15 residues. Deletions cut 6 bases from V and 4 bases from J, with 16 bases between. This CDR3 is CASSPPGRLNQPQHF. The CDR3 DNA is TGTGCCAGCAGCCCTCCGGGACGGTTAAATCAGCCCCAGCATTTT.

There are many counts of this clonotype. DNA of the CDR3: TGTGCCAGCAGCTTATGGGACAGGAACACTGAAGCTTTCTTT. Protein sequence: CASSLWDRNTEAFF. The chain employs TRBV7-2 and TRBJ1-1, with TRBD1 identical over 7 bases. Germline assignment: CDR1 SGHTA and CDR2 FQGNSA. V lost 2 bases, J lost 1 base, and 1 base stayed unmatched. The CDR3 runs to 14 residues.

As regards this clonotype: This could be a read error, since a much larger clone is one nucleotide away. V gene TRBV10-3 combines with J gene TRBJ2-3, with 7 bases identical to TRBD1. The CDR3 sequence is 13 residues long. Germline CDR1 is ENHRY and CDR2 is SYGVKD. CDR3 residues: CAVSGTDTDTQYF. The CDR3 DNA follows: TGTGCCGTCAGTGGGACAGACACAGATACGCAGTATTTT.

Concerning this clonotype: A much larger clone is a single base away; this may be a read error. The rearrangement uses TRBV20-1 and TRBJ2-1; maybe TRBD2 (5 bases). Germline V CDR1 and CDR2: DFQATT, SNEGSKA (reference sequence). This CDR3 is 15 amino acids long. The CDR3 region is CSARGPQLFSRGQFF. The CDR3 bases are TGCAGTGCAAGAGGGCCCCAACTGTTCTCACGGGGGCAGTTCTTC.

This chain links TRBV5-1 with TRBJ1-2; 8 bases are shared with TRBD1. CDR1 SGHRS and CDR2 YFSETQ come from the germline V gene. This CDR3 is 16 amino acids long. V was pared by 4 bases and J by 0 bases, with 8 bases of the junction left unmatched. This chain's CDR3 is CASSAGTGSSNYGYTF. Written as DNA, the CDR3 is TGCGCCAGCAGCGCGGGGACAGGCTCTTCTAACTATGGCTACACCTTC.

The chain joins TRBV14 to TRBJ2-7; possible D gene TRBD2, 5 bases. The CDR3 spans 15 residues. The V and J ends lost 1 base and 2 bases respectively, with 12 bases between them. The V gene's germline CDR1 is SGHDN and CDR2 FVKESK. CDR3 residues: CASSQVGLAPYEQYF. Here the CDR3 DNA reads TGTGCCAGCAGCCAAGTCGGGCTAGCCCCCTACGAGCAGTACTTC.

This clonotype has at least ten counts. The CDR3 is CASSLGLKSIQYF. CDR3 in DNA: TGTGCCAGCAGCCTGGGACTTAAGAGCATTCAGTACTTC. V usage is TRBV7-9 and J usage is TRBJ2-4; tentatively, D is TRBD2 (6 bases). V was pared by 5 bases and J by 9 bases, with 14 bases between. The CDR3 is 13 amino acids. From germline, CDR1 is SEHNR and CDR2 FQNEAQ (reference sequence). Looking up the rest from reference TRBV7-9 and TRBJ2-4 gives the full variable domain: DTGVSQNPRHKITKRGQNVTFRCDPISEHNRLYWYRQTLGQGPEFLTYFQNEAQLEKSRLLSDRFSAERPKGSFSTLEIQRTEQGDSAMYLCASSLGLKSIQYFGAGTRLSVL.

There are many counts of this clonotype. The chain employs TRBV6-1 and TRBJ1-1, with TRBD1 identical over 10 bases. Germline-derived CDR1 and CDR2 are MNHNS and SASEGT. The J segment lost 1 base and the V segment lost 6 bases, leaving 2 bases of the junction unmatched. There are 14 residues in the CDR3. The CDR3 reads CASRGTGANTEAFF. CDR3 nucleotides: TGTGCCAGCAGGGGGACAGGGGCGAACACTGAAGCTTTCTTT.

Points on this clonotype: This may arise from a read error, as a much more abundant clone is one base away. The rearrangement joins TRBV5-5 to TRBJ2-3, with D tentatively TRBD1 or TRBD2 (6 bases each). Germline lookup yields CDR1 SGHKS and CDR2 YYEKEE (reference sequence). This CDR3 is built from 16 residues. Here the CDR3 DNA reads TGTGCCAACAGCTTGGTAGCCGGGGGCGGGAAAGATACGCAGTATTTT. This gives the protein CANSLVAGGGKDTQYF.

This clonotype appeared many times. V gene TRBV27 combines with J gene TRBJ2-2; D may be TRBD1 (5 bases). Germline CDR1 and CDR2: MNHEY and SMNVEV (reference sequence). The CDR3 runs 13 residues. V lost 1 base and J lost 7, with 7 bases in between. CDR3 sequence reads: CASSLWGNGELFF. Written as DNA, the CDR3 is TGTGCCAGCAGTTTATGGGGCAACGGGGAGCTGTTTTTT.

This clonotype was found many times. The chain uses TRBV2 and TRBJ2-1, with D possibly being TRBD1 (5 bases). The V end lost 6 bases, the J end lost 8 bases, and 14 bases lay between the germline ends. The CDR3 is made up of 13 amino acids. Per germline, CDR1 SNHLY and CDR2 FYNNEI. The CDR3 DNA sequence: TGTGCCAGCAGGTATCTACAGGTCCATGAGCAGTTCTTC. It codes for CASRYLQVHEQFF.

This clonotype was recorded many times. V and J are TRBV7-2 and TRBJ1-1, with D tentatively TRBD1 (6 bases). CDR3 length equals 17 residues. Germline V CDR1 and CDR2: SGHTA, FQGNSA. The germline V and J ends were trimmed by 1 base and 0 bases, with 15 bases remaining between them. The CDR3 is CASSLGPQGLMNTEAFF. As DNA, the CDR3 is TGTGCCAGCAGCTTAGGGCCCCAGGGGCTCATGAACACTGAAGCTTTCTTT.

This clonotype has at least ten counts. This chain uses TRBV7-8 with TRBJ2-7, with D possibly TRBD1 on 5 matching bases. Trimming left V 1 base short and J 2 bases short, with 12 bases between. The CDR3 contains 15 residues. Per germline, CDR1 SGHVS and CDR2 FQNEAQ. CDR3 coding DNA: TGTGCCAGCAGCTTAGTCCCAGGGAAGGCCTACGAGCAGTACTTC. Translation gives CASSLVPGKAYEQYF.

This clonotype was found many times. This rearrangement joins TRBV10-3 to TRBJ1-5, with D possibly TRBD1 on 6 matching bases. Trimming took off 3 bases at V and 1 base at J, with 10 bases between the two ends. This CDR3 region has 15 residues. CDR1 ENHRY and CDR2 SYGVKD come from the germline V gene. In nucleotides, the CDR3 is TGTGCCATCAGTGAAGGACAGTCGAGCAATCAGCCCCAGCATTTT. Amino acids: CAISEGQSSNQPQHF.

This chain uses TRBV12-3 or TRBV12-4 with TRBJ2-5, with a tentative D call TRBD1 (5 bases). V lost 3 bases and J lost 4, with 12 bases in between. The CDR3 length is 14 residues. The CDR3 nucleotides are TGTGCCAGCAGTTTTCAGGGTATGGCAGAGACCCAGTACTTC. This translates into CASSFQGMAETQYF.

This clonotype showed up many times. V gene TRBV28 combines with J gene TRBJ2-3; the D gene is possibly TRBD2 (6 bases). V was cut by 6 bases and J by 2 bases, with 15 bases left in between. CDR1 is MDHEN, CDR2 SYDVKM, per germline. The CDR3 consists of 15 residues. The CDR3 sequence is CASRGRGKITDTQYF. CDR3 nucleotide sequence: TGTGCCAGCAGGGGCCGGGGGAAGATCACAGATACGCAGTATTTT. The full variable domain, in which reference TRBV28 and TRBJ2-3 provide the parts outside the CDR3, is DVKVTQSSRYLVKRTGEKVFLECVQDMDHENMFWYRQDPGLGLRLIYFSYDVKMKEKGDIPEGYSVSREKKERFSLILESASTNQTSMYLCASRGRGKITDTQYFGPGTRLTVL.

Comments on this clonotype: Given a much more abundant clone one base away, this may be a read error. The V and J genes are TRBV12-3 or TRBV12-4 and TRBJ2-2, with D tentatively TRBD2 (5 bases). This CDR3 is 13 amino acids long. The CDR3 nucleotides are TGTGCCAGCAGACTACTAGGAACTGGGGAGCTGTCTTTT. It is translated as CASRLLGTGELSF.

This chain joins TRBV21-1 and TRBJ1-1; the D call TRBD1 from the table was never checked on the DNA. TRBV21-1 is annotated as a pseudogene. This CDR3 contains 15 residues. The CDR3 region has the DNA TGTGCCAGCAGCAAAAGAGGGGCGTTGTACACTGAAGCTTTCTTT. This gives the protein CASSKRGALYTEAFF.

Note on this clonotype: A much bigger clone sits one base away, suggesting this may be a read error. V usage is TRBV20-1 and J usage is TRBJ1-5, with 7 nucleotides matching TRBD1. Looked up from germline, CDR1 is DFQATT and CDR2 is SNEGSKA (reference sequence). The CDR3 is made up of 14 amino acids. CDR3 sequence: CSAIGQVSNQPRHF. DNA for the CDR3: TGCAGTGCTATCGGACAGGTTAGCAATCAGCCCCGGCATTTT.